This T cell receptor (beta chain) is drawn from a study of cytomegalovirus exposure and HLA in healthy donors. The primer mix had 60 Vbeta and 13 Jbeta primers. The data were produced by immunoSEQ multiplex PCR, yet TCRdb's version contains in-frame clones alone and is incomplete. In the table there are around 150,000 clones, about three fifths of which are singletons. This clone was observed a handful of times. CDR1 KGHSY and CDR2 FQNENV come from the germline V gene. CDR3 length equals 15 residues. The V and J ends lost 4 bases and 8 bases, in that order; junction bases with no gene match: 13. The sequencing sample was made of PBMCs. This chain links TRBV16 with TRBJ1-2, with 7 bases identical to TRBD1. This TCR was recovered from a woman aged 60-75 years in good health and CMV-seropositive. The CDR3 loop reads CASSPRTGSPSGYTF. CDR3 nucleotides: TGTGCCAGCAGCCCTCGGACAGGATCGCCTAGCGGCTACACCTTC.